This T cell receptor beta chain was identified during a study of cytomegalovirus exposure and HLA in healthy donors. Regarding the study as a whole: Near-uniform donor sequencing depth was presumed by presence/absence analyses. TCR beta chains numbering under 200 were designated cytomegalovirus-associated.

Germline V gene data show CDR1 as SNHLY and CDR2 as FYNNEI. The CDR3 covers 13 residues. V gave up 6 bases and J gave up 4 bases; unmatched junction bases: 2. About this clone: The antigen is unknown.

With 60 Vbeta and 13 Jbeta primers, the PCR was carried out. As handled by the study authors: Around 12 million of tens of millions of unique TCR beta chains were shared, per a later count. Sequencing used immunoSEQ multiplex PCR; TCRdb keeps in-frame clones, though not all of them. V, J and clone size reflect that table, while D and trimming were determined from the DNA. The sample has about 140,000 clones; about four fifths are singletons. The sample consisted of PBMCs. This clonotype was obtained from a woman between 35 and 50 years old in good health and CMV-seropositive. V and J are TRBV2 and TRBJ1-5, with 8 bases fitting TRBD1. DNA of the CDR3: TGTGCCAGCAGGGACAGGGTGAATCAGCCCCAGCATTTT. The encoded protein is CASRDRVNQPQHF.